Included here is one T cell receptor beta chain sequence, with context. What it binds is unknown. Per germline, CDR1 WSHSY and CDR2 SAAADI. The CDR3 covers 11 residues. V was pared by 7 bases and J by 4 bases, with 7 bases between. Among all donors, each was a healthy Caucasian. These data originate in a study of identical twins. TCRdb re-analysed the 5' RACE reads in MiXCR, keeping a single row per CDR3 protein. The data contain a few hundred thousand distinct CDR3 sequences, 15% to 20% of them seen just once; the ten biggest clones take up approximately 12%. Study-wide points: Out-of-frame alpha sequences common to twins exhibited a surplus of low generation probability. There were fewer insertions in abundant cord blood beta clonotypes, but memory repertoires showed no such pattern.

The sample was naive T cells sorted from blood. The rearrangement uses TRBV10-2 and TRBJ1-2; D call uncertain. The receptor's source is a man aged 50-59 years in good health. CDR3 in amino acids: CASIGPYGYTF. DNA for the CDR3: TGCGCCAGCATTGGACCCTATGGCTACACCTTC.